The clone carrying this T cell receptor beta chain occurred many times. The antigen is not known. For TCR, cDNA came from 5'RACE template switching, which added a universal primer site and UMIs. Each CDR3 protein gets one entry after TCRdb re-called the 5' RACE reads with MiXCR. The table records 310,000 or so distinct CDR3 sequences, around 4% of them present only once. Germline assignment: CDR1 DFQATT and CDR2 SNEGSKA (reference sequence). The CDR3 spans 15 residues. Unmatched junction bases numbered 6, after V lost 0 bases and J lost 4 bases. The source of the sample is a study of T cells after yellow fever vaccination. Study-level findings and limits: Bulk-population clonotypes that are abundant could appear as contaminants in FACS-sorted repertoires. Subsequent to the booster, the majority of primary-vaccination clones reappeared (around 95% CD4, 88% CD8).

Specimen: PBMCs, collected on the day of the yellow fever booster vaccination. The chain combines TRBV20-1 with TRBJ2-3; 8 bases are a match to TRBD2. This TCR derives from a young man who received the YFV17D yellow fever vaccine. The CDR3 loop is CSARDLGGVADTQYF. The CDR3, as DNA: TGCAGTGCTAGAGACCTCGGGGGGGTCGCAGATACGCAGTATTTT.